These 32 T cell receptor beta chains were all obtained from the same sample, sequenced in a study of CD8+ T cells in alopecia areata. TCR sequencing used cDNA made by reverse transcription of extracted RNA. Clones were read by immunoSEQ multiplex PCR, and TCRdb kept only the in-frame ones, dropping some. The data contain under 300,000 clones, roughly 69% of them seen just once; the ten biggest clones take up around 1.2%. Source: CD4+ T cells sorted from blood, taken at week 0. The receptors stem from a human donor with alopecia areata.

The V call is TRBV29-1, the J call TRBJ1-5; possible D gene TRBD1, 5 bases. Trimming removed 6 bases at V and 5 bases at J, with 14 bases between. Germline assignment: CDR1 SQVTM and CDR2 ANQGSEA. CDR3 length: 13 amino acids. This CDR3 reads CSVRPGPDQPQHF. The CDR3 DNA reads TGCAGCGTGAGACCGGGGCCAGATCAGCCCCAGCATTTT. The variable domain in full, with the rest retrieved from reference TRBV29-1 and TRBJ1-5, is SAVISQKPSRDICQRGTSLTIQCQVDSQVTMMFWYRQQPGQSLTLIATANQGSEATYESGFVIDKFPISRPNLTFSTLTVSNMSPEDSSIYLCSVRPGPDQPQHFGDGTRLSIL.

In regard to this clone: The identical CDR3 is also encoded by other nucleotide sequences in the sample. The chain combines TRBV18 with TRBJ2-5; no reliable D call. The CDR3 loop spans 11 amino acids. V was trimmed by 3 bases and J by 5 bases, leaving 4 bases between them. The germline V gene encodes CDR1 KGHSH and CDR2 LQKENI. The CDR3 sequence is CASSPTETQYF. The CDR3 DNA reads TGTGCCAGCTCACCGACGGAGACCCAGTACTTC.

The rearrangement joins TRBV25-1 to TRBJ2-7; unclear D gene. V lost 4 bases and J lost 6, with 10 bases in between. This CDR3 spans 12 amino acids. Looked up from germline, CDR1 is MGHDK and CDR2 is SYGVNS. CDR3 DNA: TGTGCCAGCAGTGGGCTCATCGCCGAGCAGTACTTC. Amino acid sequence: CASSGLIAEQYF.

This chain links TRBV25-1 with TRBJ2-5, with unresolved D. From germline, CDR1 is MGHDK and CDR2 SYGVNS. Trimming took 3 bases from V and 5 from J, leaving 13 bases between them. The CDR3 runs 14 residues. CDR3 coding DNA: TGTGCCAGCAGTGACAGAGCTACCGGCGAGACCCAGTACTTC. Its protein is CASSDRATGETQYF.

The chain combines TRBV29-1 with TRBJ1-2; D is uncertain. CDR3 length equals 12 residues. Germline assignment: CDR1 SQVTM and CDR2 ANQGSEA. Trimming pared 3 bases from V and 4 bases from J, leaving 9 bases between. As DNA, the CDR3 is TGCAGCGTTGATGGGTACTCCTATGGCTACACCTTC. Amino acids: CSVDGYSYGYTF. Full variable domain (remainder filled in from reference TRBV29-1 and TRBJ1-2): SAVISQKPSRDICQRGTSLTIQCQVDSQVTMMFWYRQQPGQSLTLIATANQGSEATYESGFVIDKFPISRPNLTFSTLTVSNMSPEDSSIYLCSVDGYSYGYTFGSGTRLTVV.

This clone appeared a few times. The CDR3 sequence: CAWSMGQTYEQYF. CDR3 nucleotide sequence: TGTGCCTGGAGTATGGGACAGACGTACGAGCAGTACTTC. J is TRBJ2-7 and V is TRBV30; 7 nucleotides agree with TRBD1. Germline trimming cut 2 bases from V and 4 bases from J; bases unmatched to any gene: 5. CDR1 and CDR2 from the germline V gene are GTSNPN and SVGIG (reference sequence). The CDR3 runs 13 residues.

V is TRBV30 and J is TRBJ1-4; D call uncertain. Trimming pared 4 bases from V and 7 bases from J, leaving 13 bases between. CDR3 length equals 13 residues. Germline CDR1 is GTSNPN and CDR2 is SVGIG (reference sequence). The CDR3 loop reads CAWIPSIGEKLFF. The CDR3 DNA follows: TGTGCCTGGATCCCGTCGATAGGTGAAAAACTGTTTTTT. Using reference TRBV30 and TRBJ1-4 for the parts outside the CDR3, the full variable domain is SQTIHQWPATLVQPVGSPLSLECTVEGTSNPNLYWYRQAAGRGLQLLFYSVGIGQISSEVPQNLSASRPQDRQFILSSKKLLLSDSGFYLCAWIPSIGEKLFFGSGTQLSVL.

The table lists this clone with a few counts. The chain joins TRBV5-1 to TRBJ2-7, with TRBD1 matching over 9 bases. Germline V gene sequence: CDR1 SGHRS, CDR2 YFSETQ. CDR3 length equals 13 residues. V trimming: 4 bases; J trimming: 3 bases; junction bases outside the gene matches: 2. The DNA of the CDR3 is TGCGCCAGCAGCATGGGACAGGGCTACGAGCAGTACTTC. Encoded protein: CASSMGQGYEQYF.

V is TRBV27 and J is TRBJ1-1; TRBD1 matches at 7 bases. Trimming cost V 6 bases and J 0 bases; bases outside gene matches: 4. CDR1 and CDR2 (germline): MNHEY, SMNVEV (reference sequence). The CDR3 loop spans 14 amino acids. This CDR3 reads CASSLTGMNTEAFF. The CDR3 DNA reads TGTGCCAGCAGCCTGACAGGGATGAACACTGAAGCTTTCTTT.

The chain couples TRBV5-1 to TRBJ2-1; TRBD2 matches at 12 bases. The trim removed 0 bases at V and 5 bases at J, leaving 3 bases unmatched. CDR3 length: 16 amino acids. Germline V gene data show CDR1 as SGHRS and CDR2 as YFSETQ. CDR3 amino acids: CASSLALAGGNNEQFF. The CDR3 DNA reads TGCGCCAGCAGCTTGGCACTAGCGGGGGGAAACAATGAGCAGTTCTTC.

This clone was counted only a few times. V and J are TRBV7-9 and TRBJ2-7; D might be TRBD1 (6 bases). The CDR3 runs to 14 residues. The V and J ends lost 5 bases and 4 bases respectively, with 15 bases between them. Germline values: CDR1 SEHNR, CDR2 FQNEAQ (reference sequence). Written as DNA, the CDR3 is TGTGCCAGCAGCCCGATGACAGGTATATACGAGCAGTACTTC. Translation: CASSPMTGIYEQYF.

The chain has TRBV29-1 and TRBJ2-5; the match to TRBD2 covers 8 bases. V was pared by 7 bases and J by 5 bases, with 9 bases of the junction left unmatched. This CDR3 contains 13 residues. From germline, CDR1 is SQVTM and CDR2 ANQGSEA. The CDR3 nucleotides read TGCAGCGCCCCAGGGACTAGACCGGAGACCCAGTACTTC. Protein sequence: CSAPGTRPETQYF.

The J gene is TRBJ2-2, the V gene TRBV7-3; 10 bases agree with TRBD1. The CDR3 contains 14 residues. V gave up 6 bases and J gave up 6 bases; unmatched junction bases: 4. CDR1 and CDR2 (germline): SGHTA, FQGTGA. The CDR3 is CASSRTGGSGELFF. In DNA, the CDR3 is TGTGCCAGCAGTCGGACAGGGGGTTCCGGGGAGCTGTTTTTT.

The V and J genes are TRBV19 and TRBJ2-3; TRBD1 agrees at 8 bases. CDR3 size: 15 residues. CDR1 is LNHDA and CDR2 is SQIVND in the germline V gene (reference sequence). Germline trimming cut 5 bases from V and 4 bases from J; bases unmatched to any gene: 8. The chain's CDR3 is CASSWGRGRPDTQYF. The CDR3 bases are TGTGCCAGTAGTTGGGGCAGGGGGCGCCCAGATACGCAGTATTTT.

This sequence joins TRBV10-3 and TRBJ2-2; 12 bases fit TRBD2. This CDR3 region has 17 residues. Germline values: CDR1 ENHRY, CDR2 SYGVKD. V was pared by 7 bases and J by 4 bases, with 10 bases of the junction left unmatched. CDR3 nucleotides: TGTGCCATCACCACTAGCGGGGGGCCCGGTGGCACCGGGGAGCTGTTTTTT. Translating gives CAITTSGGPGGTGELFF.

The chain is built from TRBV6-5 and TRBJ2-7; D gene uncertain. CDR1 and CDR2 (germline): MNHEY, SVGAGI. The CDR3 is made up of 15 amino acids. Trimming pared 6 bases from V and 3 bases from J, leaving 18 bases between. The CDR3 coding sequence is TGTGCCAGCAGACCTGCAGATTACGTAAACTACGAGCAGTACTTC. It encodes CASRPADYVNYEQYF.

V is TRBV5-4 and J is TRBJ2-7, with 7 bases matching TRBD2. The length of the CDR3 is 15 residues. CDR1 SGHNT and CDR2 YYREEE come from the germline V gene (reference sequence). The trim removed 4 bases at V and 4 bases at J, leaving 11 bases unmatched. The chain's CDR3 is CASSLSGSKAYEQYF. In DNA form, the CDR3 reads TGTGCCAGCAGCCTTAGCGGGTCGAAGGCGTACGAGCAGTACTTC.

The chain couples TRBV6-5 to TRBJ1-1; 7 bases map to TRBD1. There are 13 residues in the CDR3. Per germline, CDR1 MNHEY and CDR2 SVGAGI. Unmatched junction bases numbered 3, after V lost 8 bases and J lost 0 bases. In DNA, the CDR3 is TGTGCCAGCCTGGACAGGATGAACACTGAAGCTTTCTTT. Translation: CASLDRMNTEAFF.

The chain is built from TRBV30 and TRBJ1-5; D gene unclear. CDR1 is GTSNPN, CDR2 SVGIG, per germline (reference sequence). This CDR3 is built from 13 residues. The V and J ends lost 2 bases and 3 bases respectively, with 8 bases between them. CDR3 loop: CAWSQEDNQPQHF. The CDR3 region has the DNA TGTGCCTGGAGTCAGGAGGACAATCAGCCCCAGCATTTT.

The genes are TRBV6-5 and TRBJ2-1, with D possibly being TRBD2 (7 bases). This CDR3 comprises 14 residues. Looked up from germline, CDR1 is MNHEY and CDR2 is SVGAGI. Trimming stripped 6 bases from V and 0 bases from J, with 9 bases between. The CDR3, as DNA: TGTGCCAGCAGAGGGGGGGCCTCCTACAATGAGCAGTTCTTC. Residues: CASRGGASYNEQFF.

In this sample, this clone turned up a few times. This chain joins TRBV29-1 and TRBJ2-5; the D is unclear. The germline V gene encodes CDR1 SQVTM and CDR2 ANQGSEA. This CDR3 has 12 residues. Trimming left V 2 bases short and J 7 bases short, with 11 bases between. This chain's CDR3 is CSVESALGTQYF. CDR3 coding DNA: TGCAGCGTTGAAAGCGCCCTAGGGACCCAGTACTTC.

This clone has only a few counts. The V gene is TRBV6-5, the J gene TRBJ2-1, with 13 positions matching TRBD2. V lost 2 bases to trimming and J lost 7 bases; unmatched junction nucleotides: 2. The CDR3 runs to 15 residues. The germline V gene encodes CDR1 MNHEY and CDR2 SVGAGI. CDR3 nucleotides: TGTGCCAGCAGTTACGAGACTAGCGGGGGGAATGAGCAGTTCTTC. It codes for CASSYETSGGNEQFF.

The chain employs TRBV5-1 and TRBJ2-1, with a possible D match to TRBD2 (5 bases). The germline V gene encodes CDR1 SGHRS and CDR2 YFSETQ. CDR3 length: 13 residues. The germline V and J ends were trimmed by 7 bases and 4 bases, with 12 bases remaining between them. This CDR3 is CASGENLYNEQFF. The DNA for the CDR3 is TGCGCCAGCGGGGAGAACTTGTACAATGAGCAGTTCTTC.

This clone was observed many times. The chain links TRBV25-1 to TRBJ1-2; D not certain. V lost 10 bases and J 5 bases, leaving 11 bases between the germline ends. This CDR3 comprises 11 residues. CDR1 is MGHDK and CDR2 is SYGVNS in the germline V gene. CDR3 residues: CATEMNYGYTF. CDR3 sequence (DNA): TGTGCCACAGAGATGAATTATGGCTACACCTTC.

The V call is TRBV6-5, the J call TRBJ2-5; TRBD2 matches 9 bases. CDR3 size: 15 residues. The germline CDR1 and CDR2 sequences are MNHEY and SVGAGI. V was clipped by 0 bases and J by 7 bases; unmatched bases: 6. CDR3 bases: TGTGCCAGCAGTTACTCAGCGGGGGGCGGAGGGACCCAGTACTTC. It yields the protein CASSYSAGGGGTQYF.

The chain carries TRBV11-2 and TRBJ2-6; 7 positions agree with TRBD1. The CDR3 has 16 residues. The junction had 6 bases not matched to a gene; V was cut back by 5 bases and J by 2 bases. Germline V lookup: CDR1 SGHAT, CDR2 FQNNGV. The CDR3 DNA reads as TGTGCCAGCAGCCAACAGGGGTCTGCTGGGGCCAACGTCCTGACTTTC. Translated: CASSQQGSAGANVLTF.

This rearrangement joins TRBV30 to TRBJ1-1; no clear D. CDR1 and CDR2 from the germline V gene are GTSNPN and SVGIG (reference sequence). The CDR3 has 14 residues. V lost 0 bases to trimming and J lost 3 bases, with 11 bases between them. The CDR3 bases are TGTGCCTGGAGTGTACTCCCTTGGGACACTGAAGCTTTCTTT. Amino acid sequence: CAWSVLPWDTEAFF.

V and J are TRBV30 and TRBJ1-2; D is uncertain. The CDR3 consists of 13 residues. Per the germline V gene, CDR1 is GTSNPN and CDR2 is SVGIG (reference sequence). The ends were cut back, 4 bases at V and 7 bases at J, with 16 bases in the middle. This chain's CDR3 is CAWKRPAAGGYTF. CDR3 nucleotides: TGTGCCTGGAAGAGGCCCGCGGCGGGTGGCTACACCTTC.

The V call is TRBV9, the J call TRBJ2-5, with 8 nucleotides matching TRBD2. The J segment lost 4 bases and the V segment lost 0 bases, leaving 5 bases of the junction unmatched. This CDR3 contains 15 residues. The germline V gene encodes CDR1 SGDLS and CDR2 YYNGEE. The DNA for the CDR3 is TGTGCCAGCAGCGTAGTCGGGGGGGCCGGAGAGACCCAGTACTTC. Translation gives CASSVVGGAGETQYF.

V is TRBV29-1 and J is TRBJ2-5; 8 bases map to TRBD2. The germline CDR1 and CDR2 sequences are SQVTM and ANQGSEA. Trimming cost V 4 bases and J 5 bases; bases outside gene matches: 3. The CDR3 extends over 12 amino acids. CDR3: CSVVPSGETQYF. In DNA, the CDR3 is TGCAGCGTTGTCCCTAGCGGGGAGACCCAGTACTTC.

This clone was picked up a small number of times. The chain recombines TRBV4-3 with TRBJ1-1; possibly TRBD1 for D (6 bases). This CDR3 region has 14 residues. Per the germline V gene, CDR1 is LGHNA and CDR2 is YSLEER. The V end was cut by 4 bases, the J end by 4 bases, with 13 bases between. This chain's CDR3 is CASSPGTRGTEAFF. The DNA of the CDR3 is TGCGCCAGCAGCCCCGGGACACGGGGCACTGAAGCTTTCTTT.

V gene TRBV9 combines with J gene TRBJ2-7; D not resolved. V gave up 4 bases and J gave up 3 bases, with 11 bases separating them. CDR1 and CDR2 (germline): SGDLS, YYNGEE. The CDR3 runs 13 residues. The CDR3 region is CASSPVGRYEQYF. Written as DNA, the CDR3 is TGTGCCAGCAGCCCCGTAGGTCGCTACGAGCAGTACTTC.